This TCR beta chain was profiled in a study of cytotoxic CD8 clonotypes in ibrutinib-treated CLL. The CDR3 has 13 amino acids. The V end lost 6 bases, the J end lost 8 bases, and 16 bases lay between the germline ends. CDR1 and CDR2 from the germline V gene are MNHNY and SVGAGI (reference sequence). Target depth was 1 in 200,000 to 1 in 1 million T cells, about 10x per clonotype. The assay was immunoSEQ multiplex PCR, and TCRdb's table has in-frame clones only and misses some. This table holds about 140,000 clones, more than 75% found once. The chain carries TRBV6-6 and TRBJ1-2; D gene unclear. The sequences come from PBMCs, collected after 36 months of ibrutinib treatment. The receptor's source is a human donor with chronic lymphocytic leukemia. The CDR3 bases are TGTGCCAGCAGAACCGGAGGCATCTCGGGCTACACCTTC. Its translation: CASRTGGISGYTF.